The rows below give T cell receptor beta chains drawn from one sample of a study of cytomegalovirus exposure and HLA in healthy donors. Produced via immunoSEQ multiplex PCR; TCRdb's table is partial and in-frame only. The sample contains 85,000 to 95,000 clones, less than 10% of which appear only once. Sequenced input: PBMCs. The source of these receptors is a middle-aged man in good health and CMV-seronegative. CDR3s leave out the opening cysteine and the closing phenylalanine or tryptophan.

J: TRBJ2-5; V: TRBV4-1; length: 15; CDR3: ASSQDFGGGTIRTQY
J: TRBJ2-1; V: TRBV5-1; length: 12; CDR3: ASSFMERGNEQF
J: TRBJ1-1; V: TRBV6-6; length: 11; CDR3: ASCHRENTEAF
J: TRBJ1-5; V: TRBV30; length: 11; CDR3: AWSVQGGQPQH
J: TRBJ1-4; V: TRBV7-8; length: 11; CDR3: ASSNGQGGKLF
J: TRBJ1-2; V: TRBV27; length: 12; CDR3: ATRPLQGSYGYT
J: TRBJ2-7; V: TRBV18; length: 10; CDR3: ASSPSPYEQY
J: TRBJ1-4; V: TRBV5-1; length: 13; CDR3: ASSLSRGEGEKLF
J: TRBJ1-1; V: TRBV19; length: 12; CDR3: ASGADRANTEAF
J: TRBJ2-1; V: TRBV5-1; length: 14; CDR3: ASSLRGASGGNEQF
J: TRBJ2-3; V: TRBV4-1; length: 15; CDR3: ASSQERASGGTDTQY
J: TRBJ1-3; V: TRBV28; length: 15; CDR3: ASSPSGQGSSGNTIY
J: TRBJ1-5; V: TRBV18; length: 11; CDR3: ASSTDSNQPQH
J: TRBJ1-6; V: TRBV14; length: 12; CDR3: ASSHSSYNSPLH
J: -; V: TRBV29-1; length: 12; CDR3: SVAGQGRSYEQY
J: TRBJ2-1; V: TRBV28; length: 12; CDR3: ASLARGLKLEQF
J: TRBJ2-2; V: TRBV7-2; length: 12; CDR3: ASSMGPNTGELF
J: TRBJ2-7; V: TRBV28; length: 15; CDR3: ASSLLRLAVSSYEQY
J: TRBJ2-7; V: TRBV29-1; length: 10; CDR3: SVFTGGYEQY
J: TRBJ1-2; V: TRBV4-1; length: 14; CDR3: ASSQETGALIRGYT
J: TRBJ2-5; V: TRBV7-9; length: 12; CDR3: ASSTVPDGETQY
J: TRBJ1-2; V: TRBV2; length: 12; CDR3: ASSGSRDNYGYT
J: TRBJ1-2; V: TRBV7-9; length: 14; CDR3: ASGTDRLIANYGYT
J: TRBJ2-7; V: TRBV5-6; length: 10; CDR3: ASSLGVSEQY
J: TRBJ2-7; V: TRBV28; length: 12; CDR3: ASGTGDSFYEQY
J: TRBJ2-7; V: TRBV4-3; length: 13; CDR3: ASSHNPQPTYEQY
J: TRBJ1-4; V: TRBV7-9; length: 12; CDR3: ASSSTGANEKLF
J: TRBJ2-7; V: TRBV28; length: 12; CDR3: ASRAGTARYEQY
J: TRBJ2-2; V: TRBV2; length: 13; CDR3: ASSEDFFATGELF
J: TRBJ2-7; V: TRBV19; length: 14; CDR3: ASSYRNGDRFYEQY
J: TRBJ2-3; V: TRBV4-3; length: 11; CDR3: ASSQDQVRAQY
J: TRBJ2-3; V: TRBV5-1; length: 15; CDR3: ASSLARLAGFLDTQY
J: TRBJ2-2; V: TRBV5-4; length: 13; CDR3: ASSGMKGDTGELF
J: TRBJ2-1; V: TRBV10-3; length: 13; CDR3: AISETSATTNEQF
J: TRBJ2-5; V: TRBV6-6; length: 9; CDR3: ASTFLETQY
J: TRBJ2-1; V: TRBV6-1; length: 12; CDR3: ASNRESSYNEQF
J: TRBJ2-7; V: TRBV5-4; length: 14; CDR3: ASSPSQGLAVYEQY